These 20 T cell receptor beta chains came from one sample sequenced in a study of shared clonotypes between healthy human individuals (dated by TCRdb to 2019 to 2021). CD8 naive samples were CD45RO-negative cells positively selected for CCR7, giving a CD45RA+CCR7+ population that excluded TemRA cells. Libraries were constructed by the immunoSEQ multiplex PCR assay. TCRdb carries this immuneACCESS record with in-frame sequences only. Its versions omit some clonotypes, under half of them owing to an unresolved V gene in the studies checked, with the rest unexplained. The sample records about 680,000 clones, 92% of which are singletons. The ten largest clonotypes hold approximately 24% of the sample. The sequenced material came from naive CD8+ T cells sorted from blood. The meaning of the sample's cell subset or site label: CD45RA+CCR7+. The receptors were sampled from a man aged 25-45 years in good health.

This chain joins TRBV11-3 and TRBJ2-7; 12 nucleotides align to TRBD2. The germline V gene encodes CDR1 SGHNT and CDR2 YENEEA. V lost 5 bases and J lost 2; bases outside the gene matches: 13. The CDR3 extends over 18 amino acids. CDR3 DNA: TGTGCCAGCAGCACTCCATCTAGCGGGAGGGCCATCGCCTACGAGCAGTACTTC. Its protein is CASSTPSSGRAIAYEQYF.

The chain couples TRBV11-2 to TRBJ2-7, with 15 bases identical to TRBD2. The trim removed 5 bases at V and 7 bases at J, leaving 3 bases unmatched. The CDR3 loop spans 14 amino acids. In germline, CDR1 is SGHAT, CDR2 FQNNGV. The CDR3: CASSGTSGRLEQYF. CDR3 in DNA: TGTGCCAGCAGCGGGACTAGCGGGAGGTTGGAGCAGTACTTC.

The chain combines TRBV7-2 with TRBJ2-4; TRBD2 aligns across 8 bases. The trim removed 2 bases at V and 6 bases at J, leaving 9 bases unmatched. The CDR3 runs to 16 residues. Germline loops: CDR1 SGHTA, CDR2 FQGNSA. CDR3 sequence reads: CASSLNRAGVTNIQYF. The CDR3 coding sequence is TGTGCCAGCAGCTTAAATCGAGCGGGAGTTACAAACATTCAGTACTTC.

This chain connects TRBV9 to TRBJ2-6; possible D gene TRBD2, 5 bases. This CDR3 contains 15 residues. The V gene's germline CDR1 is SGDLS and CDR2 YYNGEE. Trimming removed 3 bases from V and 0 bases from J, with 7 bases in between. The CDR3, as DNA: TGTGCCAGCAGCGACGAGGGCTCTGGGGCCAACGTCCTGACTTTC. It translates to CASSDEGSGANVLTF.

Here the CDR3 reads CASTPPLRADEQYF. The CDR3 DNA reads as TGTGCCAGCACCCCACCTTTGAGGGCTGACGAGCAGTACTTC. The chain has TRBV7-9 and TRBJ2-7; TRBD2 is a possible D gene (5 bases). V shed 7 bases and J shed 5 bases, with 18 bases lying between them. Germline V gene sequence: CDR1 SEHNR, CDR2 FQNEAQ (reference sequence). The CDR3 runs 14 residues.

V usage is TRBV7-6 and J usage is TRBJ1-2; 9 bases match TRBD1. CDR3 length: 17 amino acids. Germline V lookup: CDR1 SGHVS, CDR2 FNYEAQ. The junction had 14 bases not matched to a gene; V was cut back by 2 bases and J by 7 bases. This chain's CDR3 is CASSLPPGDRAAGGYTF. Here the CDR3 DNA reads TGTGCCAGCAGCTTACCCCCCGGGGACAGGGCGGCTGGTGGCTACACCTTC.

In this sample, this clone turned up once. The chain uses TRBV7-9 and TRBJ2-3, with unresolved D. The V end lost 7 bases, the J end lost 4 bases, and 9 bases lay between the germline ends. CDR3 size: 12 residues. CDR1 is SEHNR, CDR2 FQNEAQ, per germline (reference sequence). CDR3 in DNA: TGTGCCAGCACCCAGAGCCCAGATACGCAGTATTTT. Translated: CASTQSPDTQYF.

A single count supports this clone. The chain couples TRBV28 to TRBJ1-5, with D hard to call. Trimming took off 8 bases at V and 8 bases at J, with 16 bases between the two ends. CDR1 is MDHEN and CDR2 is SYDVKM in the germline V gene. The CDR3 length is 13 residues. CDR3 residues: CASSTRNGEPQHF. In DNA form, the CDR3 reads TGTGCCAGCTCCACCCGAAATGGGGAGCCCCAGCATTTT.

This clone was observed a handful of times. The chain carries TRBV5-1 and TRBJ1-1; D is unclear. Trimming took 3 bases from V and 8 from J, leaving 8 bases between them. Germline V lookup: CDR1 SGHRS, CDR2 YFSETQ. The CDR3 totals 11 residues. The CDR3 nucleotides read TGCGCCAGCAGCTGGAACGACGAAGCTTTCTTT. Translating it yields CASSWNDEAFF.

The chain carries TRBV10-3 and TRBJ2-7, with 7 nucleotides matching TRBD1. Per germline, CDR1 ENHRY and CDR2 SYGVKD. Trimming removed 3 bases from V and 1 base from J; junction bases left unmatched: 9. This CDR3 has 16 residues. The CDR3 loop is CAISDPDRRGSYEQYF. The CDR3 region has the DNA TGTGCCATCAGTGACCCGGACAGGCGAGGATCCTACGAGCAGTACTTC.

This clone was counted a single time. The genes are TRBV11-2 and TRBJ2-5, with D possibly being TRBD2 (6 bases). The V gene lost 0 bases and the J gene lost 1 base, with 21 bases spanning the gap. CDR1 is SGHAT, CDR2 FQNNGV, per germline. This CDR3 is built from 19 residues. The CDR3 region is CASSLDYYGGKDIQETQYF. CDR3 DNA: TGTGCCAGCAGCTTAGATTATTATGGGGGGAAGGATATCCAAGAGACCCAGTACTTC.

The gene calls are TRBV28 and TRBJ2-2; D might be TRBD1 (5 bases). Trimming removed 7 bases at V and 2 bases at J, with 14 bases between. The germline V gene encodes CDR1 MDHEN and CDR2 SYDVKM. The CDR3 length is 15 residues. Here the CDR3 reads CASNPGHSNTGELFF. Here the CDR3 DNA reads TGTGCCAGCAACCCCGGACACTCCAACACCGGGGAGCTGTTTTTT.

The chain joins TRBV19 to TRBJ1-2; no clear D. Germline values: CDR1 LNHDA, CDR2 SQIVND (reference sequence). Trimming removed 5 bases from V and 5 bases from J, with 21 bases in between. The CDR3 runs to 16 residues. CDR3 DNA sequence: TGTGCCAGTAGTGATTCCCCTCGGGGTGGAGGATATGGCTACACCTTC. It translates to CASSDSPRGGGYGYTF.

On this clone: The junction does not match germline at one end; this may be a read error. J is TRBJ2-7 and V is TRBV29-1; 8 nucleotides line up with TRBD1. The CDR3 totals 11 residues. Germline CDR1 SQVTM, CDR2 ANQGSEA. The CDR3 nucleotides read TGCAGCGTCGCCTCCGAGACAGGGGCCCACTTC. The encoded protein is CSVASETGAHF.

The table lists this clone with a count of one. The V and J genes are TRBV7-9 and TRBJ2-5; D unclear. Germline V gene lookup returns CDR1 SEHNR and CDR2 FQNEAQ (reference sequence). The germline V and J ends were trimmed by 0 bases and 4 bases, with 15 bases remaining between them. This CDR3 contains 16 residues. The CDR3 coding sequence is TGTGCCAGCAGCTTAGCTTCGTTGGTCAAAGGAGAGACCCAGTACTTC. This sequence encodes CASSLASLVKGETQYF.

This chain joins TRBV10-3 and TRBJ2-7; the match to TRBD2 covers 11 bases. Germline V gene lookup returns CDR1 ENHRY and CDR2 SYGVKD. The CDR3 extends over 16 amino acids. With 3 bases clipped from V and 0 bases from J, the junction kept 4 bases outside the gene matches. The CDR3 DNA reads TGTGCCATCAGTGAAAGACTAGCGGGGCTCTCCTACGAGCAGTACTTC. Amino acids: CAISERLAGLSYEQYF.

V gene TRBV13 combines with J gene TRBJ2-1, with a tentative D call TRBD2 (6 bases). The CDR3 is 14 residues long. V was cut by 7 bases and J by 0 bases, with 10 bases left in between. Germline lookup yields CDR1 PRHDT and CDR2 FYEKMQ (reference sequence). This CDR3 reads CASMGGSSYNEQFF. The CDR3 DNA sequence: TGTGCCAGCATGGGGGGTAGCTCCTACAATGAGCAGTTCTTC.

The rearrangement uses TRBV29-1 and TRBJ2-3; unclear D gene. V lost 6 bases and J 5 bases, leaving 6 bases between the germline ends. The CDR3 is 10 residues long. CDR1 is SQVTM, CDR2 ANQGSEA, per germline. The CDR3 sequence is CSVEQDTQYF. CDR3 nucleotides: TGCAGCGTGGAGCAAGATACGCAGTATTTT.

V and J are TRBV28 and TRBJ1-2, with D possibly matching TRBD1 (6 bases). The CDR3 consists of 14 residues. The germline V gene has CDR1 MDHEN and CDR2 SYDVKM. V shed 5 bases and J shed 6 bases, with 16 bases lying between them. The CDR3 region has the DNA TGTGCCAGCAGTAGCTTGCAGGGGAGTAATGGCTACACCTTC. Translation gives CASSSLQGSNGYTF.

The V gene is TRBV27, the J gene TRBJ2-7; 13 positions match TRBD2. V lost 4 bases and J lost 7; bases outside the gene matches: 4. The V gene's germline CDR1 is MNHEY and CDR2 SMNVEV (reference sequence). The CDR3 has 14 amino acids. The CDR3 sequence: CASSSLAGGVEQYF. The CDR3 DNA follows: TGTGCCAGCAGTTCACTAGCGGGGGGGGTGGAGCAGTACTTC.